The TCR beta chain under discussion was sequenced for a study of blood T cell repertoires in COVID-19. About the study: Acute and convalescent COVID-19 specimens originated in the United States, Italy and Spain. The analysed material was cDNA or gDNA that came from T cells, B-cell-depleted T cells, or PBMCs.

Original processing methods: Reference gene primer amplification in the assay estimated nucleated cell counts. The repertoire was sequenced with immunoSEQ multiplex PCR; TCRdb's copy has only in-frame clones and lacks some. V, J and clone size derive from that table, while D and trimming were established from the DNA sequence. The sample shows around 200,000 clones, approximately 87% of them seen only once. CDR1 and CDR2 (germline): SGHNT, YYREEE (reference sequence). The CDR3 sequence is 15 residues long. Trimming stripped 0 bases from V and 6 bases from J, with 13 bases between. The chain couples TRBV5-4 to TRBJ1-5, with no clear D. This TCR derives from a man aged 65-85 years with active or convalescent COVID-19. Source material: peripheral blood. The CDR3 loop reads CASSLDGNLGQPQHF. CDR3 bases: TGTGCCAGCAGCTTGGACGGGAATCTGGGTCAGCCCCAGCATTTT. Looking up the rest from reference TRBV5-4 and TRBJ1-5 gives the full variable domain: ETGVTQSPTHLIKTRGQQVTLRCSSQSGHNTVSWYQQALGQGPQFIFQYYREEENGRGNFPPRFSGLQFPNYSSELNVNALELDDSALYLCASSLDGNLGQPQHFGDGTRLSIL.